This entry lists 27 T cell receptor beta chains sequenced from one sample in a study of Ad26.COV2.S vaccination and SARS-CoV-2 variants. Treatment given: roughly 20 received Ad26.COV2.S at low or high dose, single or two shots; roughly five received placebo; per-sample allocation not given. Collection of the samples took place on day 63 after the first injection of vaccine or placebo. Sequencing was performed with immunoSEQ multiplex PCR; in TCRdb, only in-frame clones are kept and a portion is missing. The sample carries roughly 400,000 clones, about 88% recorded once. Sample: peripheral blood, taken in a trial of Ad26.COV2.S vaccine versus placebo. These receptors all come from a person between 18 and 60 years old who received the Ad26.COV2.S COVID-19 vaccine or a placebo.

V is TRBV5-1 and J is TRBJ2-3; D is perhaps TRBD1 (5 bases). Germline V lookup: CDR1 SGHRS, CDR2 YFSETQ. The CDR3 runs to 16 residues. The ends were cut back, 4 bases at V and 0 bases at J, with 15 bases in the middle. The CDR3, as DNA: TGCGCCAGCAGCAAAGAATCAGGGATTAGCACAGATACGCAGTATTTT. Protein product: CASSKESGISTDTQYF.

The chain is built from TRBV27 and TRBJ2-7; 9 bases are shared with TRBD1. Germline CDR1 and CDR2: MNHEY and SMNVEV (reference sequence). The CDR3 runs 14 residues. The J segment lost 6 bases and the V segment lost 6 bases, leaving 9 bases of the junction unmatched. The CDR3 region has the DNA TGTGCCAGCAGGTCCCGGGACAGGGAAGGCGAGCAGTACTTC. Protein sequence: CASRSRDREGEQYF.

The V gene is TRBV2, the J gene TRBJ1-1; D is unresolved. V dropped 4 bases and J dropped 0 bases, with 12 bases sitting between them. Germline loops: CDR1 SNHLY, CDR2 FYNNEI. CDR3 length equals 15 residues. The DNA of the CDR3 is TGTGCCAGCAGTGGGACGCCCTATATGAACACTGAAGCTTTCTTT. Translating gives CASSGTPYMNTEAFF.

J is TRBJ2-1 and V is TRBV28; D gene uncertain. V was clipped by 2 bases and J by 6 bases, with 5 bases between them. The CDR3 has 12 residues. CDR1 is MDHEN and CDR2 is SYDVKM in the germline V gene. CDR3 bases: TGTGCCAGCAGTTTAAGCGTCAATGAGCAGTTCTTC. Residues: CASSLSVNEQFF.

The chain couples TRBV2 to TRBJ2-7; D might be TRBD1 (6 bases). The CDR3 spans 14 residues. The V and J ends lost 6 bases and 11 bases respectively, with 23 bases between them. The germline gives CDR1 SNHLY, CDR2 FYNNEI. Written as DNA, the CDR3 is TGTGCCAGCAGCAACGACAGGCTTTCTAGCACTAAGTACTTC. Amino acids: CASSNDRLSSTKYF.

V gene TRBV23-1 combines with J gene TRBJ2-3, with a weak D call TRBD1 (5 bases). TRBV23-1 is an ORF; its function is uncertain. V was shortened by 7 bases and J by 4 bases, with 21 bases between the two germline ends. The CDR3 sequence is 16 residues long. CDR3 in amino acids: CASIPPPGRVSDTQYF. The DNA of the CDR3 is TGCGCCAGCATCCCCCCCCCGGGCAGGGTATCAGATACGCAGTATTTT.

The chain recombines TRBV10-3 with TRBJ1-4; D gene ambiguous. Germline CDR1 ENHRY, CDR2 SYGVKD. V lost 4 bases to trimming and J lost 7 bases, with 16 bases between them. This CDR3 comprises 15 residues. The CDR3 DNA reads TGTGCCATCAGTGGAGACTCCGGGCGCGGTGAAAAACTGTTTTTT. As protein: CAISGDSGRGEKLFF.

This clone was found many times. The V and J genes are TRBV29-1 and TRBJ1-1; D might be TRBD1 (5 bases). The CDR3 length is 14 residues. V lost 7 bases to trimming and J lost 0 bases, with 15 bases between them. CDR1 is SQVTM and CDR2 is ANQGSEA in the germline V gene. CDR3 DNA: TGCAGCGGCGGCGAGGGGTGGATGAACACTGAAGCTTTCTTT. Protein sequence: CSGGEGWMNTEAFF.

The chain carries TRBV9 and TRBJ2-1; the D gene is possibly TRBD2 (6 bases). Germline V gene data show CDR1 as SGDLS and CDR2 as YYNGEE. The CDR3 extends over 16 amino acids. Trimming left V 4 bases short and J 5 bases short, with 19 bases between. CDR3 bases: TGTGCCAGCAGCCCCACCGGGAGCGCCTTAAACAATGAGCAGTTCTTC. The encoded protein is CASSPTGSALNNEQFF.

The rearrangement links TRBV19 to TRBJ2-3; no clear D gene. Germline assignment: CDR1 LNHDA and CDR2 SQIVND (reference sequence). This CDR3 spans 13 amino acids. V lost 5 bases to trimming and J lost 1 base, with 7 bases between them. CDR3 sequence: CASSWGGTDTQYF. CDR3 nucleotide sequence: TGTGCCAGTAGTTGGGGTGGCACAGATACGCAGTATTTT.

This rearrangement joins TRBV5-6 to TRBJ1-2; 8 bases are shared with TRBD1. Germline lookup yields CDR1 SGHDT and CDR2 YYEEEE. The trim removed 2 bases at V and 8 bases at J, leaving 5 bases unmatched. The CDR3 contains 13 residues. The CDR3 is CASSLRTGTGYTF. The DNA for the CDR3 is TGTGCCAGCAGCTTAAGGACAGGGACAGGCTACACCTTC.

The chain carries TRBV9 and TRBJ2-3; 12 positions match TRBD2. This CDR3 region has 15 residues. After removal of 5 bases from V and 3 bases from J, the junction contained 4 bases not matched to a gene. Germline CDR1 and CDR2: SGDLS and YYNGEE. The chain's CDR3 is CASSTTSGRTDTQYF. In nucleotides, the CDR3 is TGTGCCAGCAGTACCACTAGCGGGAGGACAGATACGCAGTATTTT.

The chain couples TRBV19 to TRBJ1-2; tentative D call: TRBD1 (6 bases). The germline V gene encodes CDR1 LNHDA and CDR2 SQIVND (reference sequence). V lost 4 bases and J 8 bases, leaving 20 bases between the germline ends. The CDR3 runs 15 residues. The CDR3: CASSRPTGTGNGYTF. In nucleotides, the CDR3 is TGTGCCAGTAGTAGACCTACAGGGACGGGGAACGGCTACACCTTC.

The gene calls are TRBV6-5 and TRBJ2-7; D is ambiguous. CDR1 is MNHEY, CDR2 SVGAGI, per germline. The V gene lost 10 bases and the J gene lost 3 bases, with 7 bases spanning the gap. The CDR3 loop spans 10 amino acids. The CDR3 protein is CATSRYEQYF. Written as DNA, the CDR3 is TGTGCCACTTCCCGCTACGAGCAGTACTTC.

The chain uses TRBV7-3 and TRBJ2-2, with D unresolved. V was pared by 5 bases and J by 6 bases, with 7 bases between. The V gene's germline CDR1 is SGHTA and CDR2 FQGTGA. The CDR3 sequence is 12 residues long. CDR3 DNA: TGTGCCAGCAGCCCTCGTCCCGGGGAGCTGTTTTTT. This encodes CASSPRPGELFF. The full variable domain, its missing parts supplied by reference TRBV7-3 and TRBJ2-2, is GAGVSQTPSNKVTEKGKYVELRCDPISGHTALYWYRQSLGQGPEFLIYFQGTGAADDSGLPNDRFFAVRPEGSVSTLKIQRTERGDSAVYLCASSPRPGELFFGEGSRLTVL.

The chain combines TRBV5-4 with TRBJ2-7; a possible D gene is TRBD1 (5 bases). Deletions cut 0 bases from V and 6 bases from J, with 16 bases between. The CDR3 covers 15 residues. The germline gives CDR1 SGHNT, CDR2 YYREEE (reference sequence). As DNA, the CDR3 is TGTGCCAGCAGCTTGGTGGCCAGCCAGGGCCGCGAGCAGTACTTC. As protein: CASSLVASQGREQYF.

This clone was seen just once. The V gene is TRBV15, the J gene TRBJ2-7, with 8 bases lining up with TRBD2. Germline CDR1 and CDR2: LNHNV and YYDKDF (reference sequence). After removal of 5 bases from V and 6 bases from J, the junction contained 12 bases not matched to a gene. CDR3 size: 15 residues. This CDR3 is CATSPAGGDIGEQYF. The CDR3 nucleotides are TGTGCCACCAGCCCGGCCGGGGGGGATATCGGCGAGCAGTACTTC.

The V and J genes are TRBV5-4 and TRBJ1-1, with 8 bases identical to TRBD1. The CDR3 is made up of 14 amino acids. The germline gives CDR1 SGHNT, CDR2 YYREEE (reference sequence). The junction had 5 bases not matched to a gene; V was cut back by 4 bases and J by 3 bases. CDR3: CASSPDRADTEAFF. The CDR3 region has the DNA TGTGCCAGCAGCCCGGACAGGGCGGACACTGAAGCTTTCTTT.

As DNA, the CDR3 is TGTGCCAGCAGTTTTCGGGTCGAAGCTTTCTTT. Its translation is CASSFRVEAFF. The chain uses TRBV28 and TRBJ1-1; D gene unclear. V was cut by 3 bases and J by 8 bases, with 7 bases left in between. The CDR3 contains 11 residues. In germline, CDR1 is MDHEN, CDR2 SYDVKM.

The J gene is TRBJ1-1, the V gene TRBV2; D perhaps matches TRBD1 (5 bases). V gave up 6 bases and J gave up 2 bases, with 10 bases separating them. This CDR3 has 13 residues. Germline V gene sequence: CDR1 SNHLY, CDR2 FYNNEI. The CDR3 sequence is CASRQQANTEAFF. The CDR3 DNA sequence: TGTGCCAGCAGACAACAGGCAAACACTGAAGCTTTCTTT.

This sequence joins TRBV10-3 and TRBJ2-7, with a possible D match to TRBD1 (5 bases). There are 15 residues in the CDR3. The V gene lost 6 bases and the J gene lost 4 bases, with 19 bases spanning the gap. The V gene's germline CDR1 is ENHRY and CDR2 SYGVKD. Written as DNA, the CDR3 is TGTGCCATCAGCGACCTGGGGCAGGGTACTTACGAGCAGTACTTC. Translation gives CAISDLGQGTYEQYF.

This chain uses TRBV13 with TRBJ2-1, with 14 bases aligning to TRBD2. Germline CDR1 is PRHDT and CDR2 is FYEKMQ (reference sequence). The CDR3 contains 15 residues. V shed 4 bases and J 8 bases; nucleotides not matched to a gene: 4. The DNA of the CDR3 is TGTGCCAGCAGCTGGACTAGCGGGAGGTTCGATGAGCAGTTCTTC. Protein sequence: CASSWTSGRFDEQFF. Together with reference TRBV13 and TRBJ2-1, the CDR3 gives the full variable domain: AAGVIQSPRHLIKEKRETATLKCYPIPRHDTVYWYQQGPGQDPQFLISFYEKMQSDKGSIPDRFSAQQFSDYHSELNMSSLELGDSALYFCASSWTSGRFDEQFFGPGTRLTVL.

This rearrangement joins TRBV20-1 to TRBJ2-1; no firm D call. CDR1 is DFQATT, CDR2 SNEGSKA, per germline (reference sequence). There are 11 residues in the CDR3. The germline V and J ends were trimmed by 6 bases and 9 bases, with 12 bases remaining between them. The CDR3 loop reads CSAQGNGEQFF. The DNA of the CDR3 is TGCAGTGCCCAAGGCAACGGTGAGCAGTTCTTC.

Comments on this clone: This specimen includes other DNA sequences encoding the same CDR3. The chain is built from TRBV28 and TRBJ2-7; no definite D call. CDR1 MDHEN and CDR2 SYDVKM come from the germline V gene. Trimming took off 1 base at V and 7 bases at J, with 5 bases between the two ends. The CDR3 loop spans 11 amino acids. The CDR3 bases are TGTGCCAGCAGTTTATCGGGTGAGCAGTACTTC. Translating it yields CASSLSGEQYF.

The CDR3, as DNA: TGCAGCGTTGAATGGCGGGAGGGTAATGAGCAGTTCTTC. As protein: CSVEWREGNEQFF. V usage is TRBV29-1 and J usage is TRBJ2-1, with 9 nucleotides matching TRBD2. The CDR3 is 13 amino acids. The germline gives CDR1 SQVTM, CDR2 ANQGSEA. The ends lost 2 bases at V and 7 bases at J; junction bases unmatched: 3.

The CDR3 spells CASSLDEGAGTEAFF. For the CDR3, the DNA is TGTGCCAGCAGCCTCGACGAGGGCGCCGGCACTGAAGCTTTCTTT. The chain recombines TRBV7-8 with TRBJ1-1; unclear D gene. Germline assignment: CDR1 SGHVS and CDR2 FQNEAQ. The CDR3 consists of 15 residues. The V end lost 5 bases, the J end lost 4 bases, and 17 bases lay between the germline ends.

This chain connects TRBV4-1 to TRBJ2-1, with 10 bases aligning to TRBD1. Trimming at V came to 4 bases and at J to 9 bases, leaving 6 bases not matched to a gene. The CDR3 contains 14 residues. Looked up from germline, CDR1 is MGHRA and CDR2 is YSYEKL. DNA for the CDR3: TGCGCCAGCAGCCCCGAGACAGGGGGCGTTGAGCAGTTCTTC. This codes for CASSPETGGVEQFF.